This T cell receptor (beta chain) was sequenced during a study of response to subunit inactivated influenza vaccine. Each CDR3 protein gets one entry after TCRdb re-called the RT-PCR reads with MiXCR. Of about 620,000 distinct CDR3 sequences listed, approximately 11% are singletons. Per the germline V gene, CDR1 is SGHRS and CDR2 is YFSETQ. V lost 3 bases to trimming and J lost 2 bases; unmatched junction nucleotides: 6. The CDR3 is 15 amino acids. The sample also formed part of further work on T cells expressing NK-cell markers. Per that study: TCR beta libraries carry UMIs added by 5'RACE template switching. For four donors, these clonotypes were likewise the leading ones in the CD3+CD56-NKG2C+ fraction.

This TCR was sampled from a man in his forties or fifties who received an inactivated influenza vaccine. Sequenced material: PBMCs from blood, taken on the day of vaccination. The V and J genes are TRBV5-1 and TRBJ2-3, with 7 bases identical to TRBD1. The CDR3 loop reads CASSSDRMPTDTQYF. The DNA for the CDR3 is TGCGCCAGCAGCTCGGACAGGATGCCCACAGATACGCAGTATTTT.